One and the same sample provided the 29 T cell receptor beta chains below, sequenced in a study of blood T cell repertoires in COVID-19. Profiled with immunoSEQ multiplex PCR; TCRdb holds only in-frame clones, not every one. The sample lists over 200,000 clones; around 90% were seen once. The sequenced sample consisted of peripheral blood. The receptors were sampled from a man in his sixties who had recovered from COVID-19.

The chain combines TRBV9 with TRBJ2-1; 14 bases match TRBD2. Germline V CDR1 and CDR2: SGDLS, YYNGEE. Trimming removed 3 bases from V and 4 bases from J; junction bases left unmatched: 6. The CDR3 runs 17 residues. The CDR3 DNA sequence: TGTGCCAGCAGCGCCAGACTAGCGGGGGGGACTTACAATGAGCAGTTCTTC. This sequence encodes CASSARLAGGTYNEQFF. The whole variable domain, filled in from reference TRBV9 and TRBJ2-1, reads DSGVTQTPKHLITATGQRVTLRCSPRSGDLSVYWYQQSLDQGLQFLIQYYNGEERAKGNILERFSAQQFPDLHSELNLSSLELGDSALYFCASSARLAGGTYNEQFFGPGTRLTVL.

This sequence joins TRBV5-1 and TRBJ2-5; the D gene is possibly TRBD1 (5 bases). Germline lookup yields CDR1 SGHRS and CDR2 YFSETQ. V gave up 1 base and J gave up 2 bases, with 9 bases separating them. The CDR3 totals 14 residues. This chain's CDR3 is CASSLRQGQETQYF. The CDR3 coding sequence is TGCGCCAGCAGCTTGAGGCAGGGACAAGAGACCCAGTACTTC.

This clone showed up just once. V is TRBV4-2 and J is TRBJ2-1; 9 nucleotides match TRBD1. The V segment lost 5 bases and the J segment 5 bases; nucleotides outside the gene matches: 4. Germline CDR1 is LGHNA and CDR2 is YNFKEQ. CDR3 size: 14 residues. The CDR3, as DNA: TGTGCCAGCAGCTGGGACAGGGCCAACAATGAGCAGTTCTTC. Amino acids: CASSWDRANNEQFF.

CDR3 nucleotide sequence: TGTGCCAGCAGCTTAGCCCCGGGCCTCGCACAGGGCGGGTATTTT. Its protein product is CASSLAPGLAQGGYF. The chain links TRBV7-6 to TRBJ2-3, with D perhaps matching TRBD1 (6 bases). V was cut by 0 bases and J by 14 bases, with 21 bases left in between. CDR1 and CDR2 (germline): SGHVS, FNYEAQ. This CDR3 region has 15 residues.

The chain uses TRBV7-8 and TRBJ2-4, with D tentatively TRBD2 (5 bases). Per the germline V gene, CDR1 is SGHVS and CDR2 is FQNEAQ. CDR3 length: 14 amino acids. Deletions cut 5 bases from V and 1 base from J, with 9 bases between. This CDR3 is CASSSGRAKNIQYF. In DNA, the CDR3 is TGTGCCAGCAGCAGCGGACGGGCCAAAAACATTCAGTACTTC.

In this sample, this clone turned up once. The chain combines TRBV27 with TRBJ1-6; a weak D match, TRBD1 (6 bases). The CDR3 loop spans 17 amino acids. CDR1 is MNHEY, CDR2 SMNVEV, per germline (reference sequence). V shed 6 bases and J shed 8 bases, with 23 bases lying between them. The CDR3 here is CASSPVGGAFVYSPLHF. The CDR3 DNA sequence: TGTGCCAGCAGCCCCGTAGGGGGGGCTTTTGTGTATTCACCCCTCCACTTT.

The chain is built from TRBV3-1 (or the pseudogene TRBV3-2) and TRBJ2-1; 14 bases map to TRBD2. In germline, CDR1 is LGHDT, CDR2 YNNKEL (reference sequence). V lost 2 bases and J lost 7; bases outside the gene matches: 4. There are 16 residues in the CDR3. CDR3 amino acids: CASSQLRLAGGNEQFF. The DNA of the CDR3 is TGTGCCAGCAGCCAATTGAGACTAGCGGGGGGGAATGAGCAGTTCTTC.

This chain connects TRBV19 to TRBJ2-7, with D maybe TRBD1 (5 bases). V lost 1 base to trimming and J lost 0 bases, with 10 bases between them. CDR1 is LNHDA and CDR2 is SQIVND in the germline V gene (reference sequence). The CDR3 covers 15 residues. For the CDR3, the DNA is TGTGCCAGTAGTATAGGACAGCCTGGCTCCTACGAGCAGTACTTC. As protein: CASSIGQPGSYEQYF.

This clone was seen only once. The chain has TRBV24-1 and TRBJ2-7; TRBD2 is a possible D gene (5 bases). This CDR3 has 13 residues. The germline CDR1 and CDR2 sequences are KGHDR and SFDVKD. Deletions cut 5 bases from V and 6 bases from J, with 13 bases between. The CDR3 region has the DNA TGTGCCACCAGTGTAGAGGGCTTACGCGAGCAGTACTTC. Translated: CATSVEGLREQYF.

This rearrangement joins TRBV5-1 to TRBJ1-3, with 10 positions matching TRBD1. The J segment lost 2 bases and the V segment lost 4 bases, leaving 3 bases of the junction unmatched. The CDR3 is 15 amino acids. Germline V gene lookup returns CDR1 SGHRS and CDR2 YFSETQ. The CDR3 DNA sequence: TGCGCCAGCAGCGGAGGGACAGGGGCTGGAAACACCATATATTTT. This gives the protein CASSGGTGAGNTIYF. Full variable domain (outside the CDR3, taken from reference TRBV5-1 and TRBJ1-3): KAGVTQTPRYLIKTRGQQVTLSCSPISGHRSVSWYQQTPGQGLQFLFEYFSETQRNKGNFPGRFSGRQFSNSRSEMNVSTLELGDSALYLCASSGGTGAGNTIYFGEGSWLTVV.

The J gene is TRBJ2-1, the V gene TRBV25-1; maybe TRBD1 (5 bases). Trimming shortened V by 0 bases and J by 2 bases, and 8 bases separated the two germline ends. Germline CDR1 reads MGHDK; CDR2 reads SYGVNS. The CDR3 runs to 15 residues. The CDR3 DNA sequence: TGTGCCAGCAGTGAATATAGGGGCCCCTACAATGAGCAGTTCTTC. Translation: CASSEYRGPYNEQFF.

The genes are TRBV9 and TRBJ2-1, with D possibly matching TRBD2 (6 bases). This CDR3 spans 13 amino acids. In germline, CDR1 is SGDLS, CDR2 YYNGEE. V was clipped by 0 bases and J by 5 bases, with 6 bases between them. This CDR3 is CASSVGGDNEQFF. The CDR3 region has the DNA TGTGCCAGCAGCGTAGGGGGGGACAATGAGCAGTTCTTC.

The CDR3 DNA follows: TGCGCCAGCAGTGATCCTTTGGGGCCAGATACGCAGTATTTT. Amino acid sequence: CASSDPLGPDTQYF. The chain links TRBV10-2 to TRBJ2-3, with TRBD1 as a possible D gene (5 bases). This CDR3 has 14 residues. V lost 3 bases and J 4 bases, leaving 11 bases between the germline ends. Germline loops: CDR1 WSHSY, CDR2 SAAADI.

This chain connects TRBV6-2 or TRBV6-3 to TRBJ2-5, with D perhaps TRBD2 (7 bases). The CDR3 spans 15 residues. The V and J ends lost 0 bases and 5 bases respectively, with 13 bases between them. CDR1 MNHEY and CDR2 SVGEGT come from the germline V gene. Here the CDR3 reads CASSYSRGAVETQYF. The CDR3 DNA follows: TGTGCCAGCAGTTACTCTCGGGGGGCCGTTGAGACCCAGTACTTC.

This clone turned up a few times. The genes are TRBV19 and TRBJ1-3, with D unresolved. Looked up from germline, CDR1 is LNHDA and CDR2 is SQIVND (reference sequence). The CDR3 length is 13 residues. Between the trimmed V and J ends, which lost 3 bases and 0 bases, there was a span of 3 bases. CDR3 sequence reads: CASSIGSGNTIYF. The CDR3 bases are TGTGCCAGTAGTATCGGCTCTGGAAACACCATATATTTT.

The rearrangement joins TRBV5-1 to TRBJ1-2, with 12 nucleotides matching TRBD1. The length of the CDR3 is 17 residues. Looked up from germline, CDR1 is SGHRS and CDR2 is YFSETQ. J gave up 2 bases and V 2 bases, and 7 bases lay outside the gene matches. Here the CDR3 reads CASSFAGTGGLNYGYTF. The CDR3 coding sequence is TGCGCCAGCAGCTTTGCCGGGACAGGGGGCTTAAACTATGGCTACACCTTC.

The chain joins TRBV19 to TRBJ2-2; 8 bases map to TRBD2. Germline CDR1 is LNHDA and CDR2 is SQIVND (reference sequence). V dropped 8 bases and J dropped 3; count of bases not matched to a gene: 5. This CDR3 spans 14 amino acids. The chain's CDR3 is CASAPGGYTGELFF. The CDR3 nucleotides read TGTGCCAGTGCACCGGGGGGGTACACCGGGGAGCTGTTTTTT.

This chain connects TRBV10-3 to TRBJ2-7, with 7 bases lining up with TRBD1. The length of the CDR3 is 15 residues. The ends lost 0 bases at V and 5 bases at J; junction bases unmatched: 7. Germline V gene sequence: CDR1 ENHRY, CDR2 SYGVKD. Here the CDR3 reads CAISESKRGLNEQYF. The CDR3 DNA reads TGTGCCATCAGTGAGTCGAAAAGGGGGCTAAACGAGCAGTACTTC.

The gene calls are TRBV5-1 and TRBJ1-1, with D maybe TRBD1 (6 bases). Between the trimmed V and J ends, which lost 0 bases and 1 base, there was a span of 10 bases. The CDR3 is made up of 15 amino acids. Per the germline V gene, CDR1 is SGHRS and CDR2 is YFSETQ. CDR3 nucleotides: TGCGCCAGCAGCTTGGACGGCAGGGGGAACACTGAAGCTTTCTTT. Protein: CASSLDGRGNTEAFF.

The V gene is TRBV5-6, the J gene TRBJ1-1; TRBD1 aligns across 8 bases. The length of the CDR3 is 14 residues. The ends lost 4 bases at V and 5 bases at J; junction bases unmatched: 7. From germline, CDR1 is SGHDT and CDR2 YYEEEE. The CDR3 reads CASSARTGRTEAFF. CDR3 coding DNA: TGTGCCAGCAGCGCGAGGACAGGGAGGACTGAAGCTTTCTTT.

The V call is TRBV5-1, the J call TRBJ1-1; no definite D call. The CDR3 extends over 12 amino acids. Germline assignment: CDR1 SGHRS and CDR2 YFSETQ. V was trimmed by 4 bases and J by 11 bases, leaving 15 bases between them. Here the CDR3 DNA reads TGCGCCAGCAGCCGGAACCCCGGGGAGGCTTTCTTT. Its translation: CASSRNPGEAFF.

The rearrangement joins TRBV3-1 (or the pseudogene TRBV3-2) to TRBJ1-2, with 10 nucleotides matching TRBD1. CDR1 and CDR2 from the germline V gene are LGHDT and YNNKEL (reference sequence). The CDR3 loop spans 17 amino acids. The ends lost 2 bases at V and 2 bases at J; junction bases unmatched: 8. The CDR3 DNA follows: TGTGCCAGCAGCCAACGCTTGACAGGGGGCGTGAACTATGGCTACACCTTC. It yields the protein CASSQRLTGGVNYGYTF.

V and J are TRBV5-1 and TRBJ1-2; D is uncertain. The V end was cut by 5 bases, the J end by 1 base, with 9 bases between. The CDR3 has 13 residues. Germline CDR1 is SGHRS and CDR2 is YFSETQ. In nucleotides, the CDR3 is TGCGCCAGCAGTATACAGCTTAACTATGGCTACACCTTC. Residues: CASSIQLNYGYTF.

The chain links TRBV9 to TRBJ2-7; D not certain. The CDR3 sequence is 15 residues long. Germline values: CDR1 SGDLS, CDR2 YYNGEE. The ends were cut back, 0 bases at V and 0 bases at J, with 10 bases in the middle. The CDR3 spells CASSVGPGSSYEQYF. The CDR3 DNA sequence: TGTGCCAGCAGCGTAGGCCCAGGAAGCTCCTACGAGCAGTACTTC.

CDR3 bases: TGTGCCAGCAGTTTGACAGGGTACCAAGAGACCCAGTACTTC. Its protein is CASSLTGYQETQYF. The rearrangement uses TRBV27 and TRBJ2-5; 7 bases line up with TRBD1. The CDR3 has 14 amino acids. The V gene's germline CDR1 is MNHEY and CDR2 SMNVEV (reference sequence). The V segment lost 3 bases and the J segment 0 bases; nucleotides outside the gene matches: 1.

This clone is a singleton in its sample. This chain uses TRBV2 with TRBJ1-2; D is undetermined. CDR3 length: 12 residues. V was cut by 6 bases and J by 8 bases, with 13 bases left in between. Germline V gives CDR1 SNHLY, CDR2 FYNNEI. The CDR3 is CASRTYWWGYTF. CDR3 in DNA: TGTGCCAGCAGGACTTACTGGTGGGGCTACACCTTC.

The rearrangement links TRBV3-1 (or the pseudogene TRBV3-2) to TRBJ2-7; D remains ambiguous. Germline V gene data show CDR1 as LGHDT and CDR2 as YNNKEL (reference sequence). Trimming took off 1 base at V and 5 bases at J, with 6 bases between the two ends. The CDR3 has 12 residues. CDR3 amino acids: CASSQVQNEQYF. The DNA of the CDR3 is TGTGCCAGCAGCCAAGTACAGAACGAGCAGTACTTC.

V is TRBV3-1 (or the pseudogene TRBV3-2) and J is TRBJ2-5; 10 positions agree with TRBD2. The V segment lost 5 bases and the J segment 9 bases; nucleotides outside the gene matches: 3. The CDR3 is 12 amino acids. Germline CDR1 is LGHDT and CDR2 is YNNKEL (reference sequence). CDR3 nucleotides: TGTGCCAGCAGCAGGGGACTAGCGCCCCAGTACTTC. Amino acid sequence: CASSRGLAPQYF.

V and J are TRBV19 and TRBJ1-4; 8 positions match TRBD1. The CDR3 extends over 16 amino acids. V was clipped by 6 bases and J by 5 bases; unmatched bases: 11. Germline CDR1 LNHDA, CDR2 SQIVND (reference sequence). The CDR3: CASSPTGRGRNEKLFF. DNA for the CDR3: TGTGCCAGTAGCCCCACGGGCAGGGGGCGGAATGAAAAACTGTTTTTT. The full variable domain, in which reference TRBV19 and TRBJ1-4 provide the parts outside the CDR3, is DGGITQSPKYLFRKEGQNVTLSCEQNLNHDAMYWYRQDPGQGLRLIYYSQIVNDFQKGDIAEGYSVSREKKESFPLTVTSAQKNPTAFYLCASSPTGRGRNEKLFFGSGTQLSVL.